Following are 8 T cell receptor beta chains from one sample sequenced in a study of cytomegalovirus exposure and HLA in healthy donors (TCRdb year 2017). The library was prepared using the immunoSEQ multiplex PCR assay. The multiplex PCR relied on a mix of 60 forward primers for TCR Vbeta segments and 13 reverse primers for TCR Jbeta segments. Imported from immuneACCESS, the table was reduced by TCRdb to in-frame sequences with V and J called. These copies leave out some clones; in studies compared against another copy, an unresolved V gene accounts for under half, and the cause of the remainder is not known. This sample is represented by roughly 100,000 clones; 78% of them were singletons. The ten largest account for approximately 5.6% of the sample. The source material was PBMCs. These receptors were taken from a male donor in good health and CMV-seronegative.

V is TRBV7-2 and J is TRBJ2-7, with TRBD2 identical over 11 bases. Per the germline V gene, CDR1 is SGHTA and CDR2 is FQGNSA. With 5 bases clipped from V and 0 bases from J, the junction kept 6 bases outside the gene matches. This CDR3 region has 16 residues. CDR3 in amino acids: CASSTWGLADSYEQYF. The CDR3 DNA follows: TGTGCCAGCAGCACCTGGGGACTAGCGGACTCCTACGAGCAGTACTTC.

This clone was observed a single time. The rearrangement links TRBV5-4 to TRBJ2-5; 7 bases are shared with TRBD1. TRBJ2-7 matches the DNA end more closely, so the J call is doubtful. This CDR3 comprises 15 residues. Per germline, CDR1 SGHNT and CDR2 YYREEE (reference sequence). The CDR3: CASSLAGQNSDEQYF. Written as DNA, the CDR3 is TGTGCCAGCAGCTTGGCGGGACAGAATTCCGACGAGCAGTACTTC.

CDR3 bases: TGCGCCAGCAGCGCGACAGGGGACACAGATACGCAGTATTTT. Its protein is CASSATGDTDTQYF. V gene TRBV5-1 combines with J gene TRBJ2-3; 8 bases map to TRBD1. The CDR3 loop spans 14 amino acids. V lost 4 bases and J lost 2; bases outside the gene matches: 3. Per the germline V gene, CDR1 is SGHRS and CDR2 is YFSETQ.

This clone was picked up a small number of times. Other DNA sequences in the sample encode the same CDR3. The chain employs TRBV5-1 and TRBJ1-1, with 7 bases matching TRBD1. V lost 0 bases and J lost 4; bases outside the gene matches: 3. The CDR3 sequence is 14 residues long. Germline V gene data show CDR1 as SGHRS and CDR2 as YFSETQ. The CDR3 region is CASSLDRGGTEAFF. The CDR3 DNA follows: TGCGCCAGCAGCTTGGACAGGGGAGGCACTGAAGCTTTCTTT.

The gene calls are TRBV10-2 and TRBJ2-3, with TRBD2 as a possible D gene (5 bases). Germline V CDR1 and CDR2: WSHSY, SAAADI. Trimming removed 5 bases from V and 6 bases from J, with 18 bases in between. CDR3 length: 15 residues. CDR3 in amino acids: CASSSGITDVDTQYF. CDR3 sequence (DNA): TGCGCCAGCAGTTCCGGGATCACTGACGTGGATACGCAGTATTTT.

The chain combines TRBV6-1 with TRBJ2-5; 7 bases map to TRBD2. The better agreement between TRBJ2-7 and the DNA end casts doubt on the J call. The CDR3 totals 14 residues. Germline V gene lookup returns CDR1 MNHNS and CDR2 SASEGT. The CDR3 DNA sequence: TGTGCCAGCAGTGAATTGGCCGGGGGGTACGAGCAGTACTTC. Its protein is CASSELAGGYEQYF.

The chain has TRBV7-3 and TRBJ2-3, with D possibly TRBD2 on 6 matching bases. V gave up 3 bases and J gave up 2 bases, with 9 bases separating them. The CDR3 totals 14 residues. Germline CDR1 is SGHTA and CDR2 is FQGTGA. The CDR3, as DNA: TGTGCCAGCAGCTTGCGGGGCCCCACAGATACGCAGTATTTT. Translation: CASSLRGPTDTQYF.

This chain links TRBV4-2 with TRBJ2-5; 11 bases are a match to TRBD2. The J call is in doubt because the DNA end fits TRBJ2-7 better. The CDR3 runs to 17 residues. Germline CDR1 LGHNA, CDR2 YNFKEQ. CDR3 nucleotide sequence: TGTGCCAGCAGCCATGGGACCCGAGGTAGCGGGAGGGACGAGCAGTACTTC. It is translated as CASSHGTRGSGRDEQYF.